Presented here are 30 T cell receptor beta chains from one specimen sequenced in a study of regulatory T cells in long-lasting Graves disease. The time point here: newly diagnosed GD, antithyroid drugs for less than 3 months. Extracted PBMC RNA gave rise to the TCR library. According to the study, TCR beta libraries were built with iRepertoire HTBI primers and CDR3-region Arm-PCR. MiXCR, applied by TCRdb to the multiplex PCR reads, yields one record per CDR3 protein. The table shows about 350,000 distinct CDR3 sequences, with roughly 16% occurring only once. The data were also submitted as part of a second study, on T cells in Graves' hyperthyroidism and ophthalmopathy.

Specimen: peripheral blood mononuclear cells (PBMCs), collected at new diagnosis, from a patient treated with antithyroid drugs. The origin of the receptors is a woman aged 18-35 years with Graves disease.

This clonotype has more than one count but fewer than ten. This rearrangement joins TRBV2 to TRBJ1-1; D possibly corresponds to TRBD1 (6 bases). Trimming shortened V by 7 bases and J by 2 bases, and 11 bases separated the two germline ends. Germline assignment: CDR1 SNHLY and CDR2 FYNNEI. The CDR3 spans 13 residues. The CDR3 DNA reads TGTGCCAGCAATGGACAGCCAAACACTGAAGCTTTCTTT. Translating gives CASNGQPNTEAFF.

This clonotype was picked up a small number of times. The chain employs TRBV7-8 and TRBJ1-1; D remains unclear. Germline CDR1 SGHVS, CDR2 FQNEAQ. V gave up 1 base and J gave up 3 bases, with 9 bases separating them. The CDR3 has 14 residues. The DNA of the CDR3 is TGTGCCAGCAGCTTAGTTGGTCGCCACACTGAAGCTTTCTTT. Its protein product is CASSLVGRHTEAFF.

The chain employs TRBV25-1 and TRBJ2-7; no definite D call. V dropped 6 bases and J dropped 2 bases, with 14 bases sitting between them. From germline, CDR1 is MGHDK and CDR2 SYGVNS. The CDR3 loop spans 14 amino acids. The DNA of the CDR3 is TGTGCCAGCAGGGCCTCTACCCCCCCCTACGAGCAGTACTTC. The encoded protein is CASRASTPPYEQYF.

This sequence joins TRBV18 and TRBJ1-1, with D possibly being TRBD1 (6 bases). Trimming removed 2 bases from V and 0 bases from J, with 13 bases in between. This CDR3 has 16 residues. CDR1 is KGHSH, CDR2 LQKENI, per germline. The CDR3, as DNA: TGTGCCAGCTCACCATCCGGGGGCGCCATGAACACTGAAGCTTTCTTT. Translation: CASSPSGGAMNTEAFF.

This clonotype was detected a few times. DNA of the CDR3: TGTGCCAGTAGTATAGATCTAGCCGGCAATGAGCAGTTCTTC. Residues: CASSIDLAGNEQFF. The V and J genes are TRBV19 and TRBJ2-1; D perhaps matches TRBD2 (5 bases). Germline CDR1 is LNHDA and CDR2 is SQIVND (reference sequence). V lost 0 bases, J lost 6 bases, and 9 bases lay in between. This CDR3 comprises 14 residues.

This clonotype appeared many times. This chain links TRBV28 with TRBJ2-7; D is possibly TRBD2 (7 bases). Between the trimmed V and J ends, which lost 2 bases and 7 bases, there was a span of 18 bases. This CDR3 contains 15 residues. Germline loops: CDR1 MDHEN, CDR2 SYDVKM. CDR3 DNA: TGTGCCAGCAGTTTAGGGGGGGGGCCCACTCGGGAGCAGTACTTC. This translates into CASSLGGGPTREQYF.

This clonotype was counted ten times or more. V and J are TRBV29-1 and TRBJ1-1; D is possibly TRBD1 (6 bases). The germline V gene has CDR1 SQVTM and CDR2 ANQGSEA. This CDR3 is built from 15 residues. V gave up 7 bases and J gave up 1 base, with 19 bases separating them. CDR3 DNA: TGCAGCGCAACCCGACAGGTGGACCCGAACACTGAAGCTTTCTTT. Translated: CSATRQVDPNTEAFF.

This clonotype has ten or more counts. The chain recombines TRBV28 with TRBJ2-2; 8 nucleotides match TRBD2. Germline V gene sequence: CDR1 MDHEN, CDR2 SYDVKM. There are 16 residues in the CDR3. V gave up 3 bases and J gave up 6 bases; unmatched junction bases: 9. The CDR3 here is CASSFLAGGFAGELFF. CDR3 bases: TGTGCCAGCAGTTTTCTTGCGGGGGGTTTTGCCGGGGAGCTGTTTTTT.

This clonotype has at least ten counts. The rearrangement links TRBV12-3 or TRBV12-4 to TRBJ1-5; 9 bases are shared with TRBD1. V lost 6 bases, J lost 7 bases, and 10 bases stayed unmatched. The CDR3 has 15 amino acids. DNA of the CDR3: TGTGCCAGCAGCAAGCAACAGGGGGCAGGACAGCCCCAGCATTTT. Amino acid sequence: CASSKQQGAGQPQHF.

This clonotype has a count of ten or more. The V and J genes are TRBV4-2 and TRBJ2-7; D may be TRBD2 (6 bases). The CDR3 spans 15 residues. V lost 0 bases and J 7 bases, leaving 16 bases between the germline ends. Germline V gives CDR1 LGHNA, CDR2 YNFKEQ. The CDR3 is CASSQEGTGSWEQYF. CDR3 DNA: TGTGCCAGCAGCCAAGAGGGGACTGGTAGTTGGGAGCAGTACTTC.

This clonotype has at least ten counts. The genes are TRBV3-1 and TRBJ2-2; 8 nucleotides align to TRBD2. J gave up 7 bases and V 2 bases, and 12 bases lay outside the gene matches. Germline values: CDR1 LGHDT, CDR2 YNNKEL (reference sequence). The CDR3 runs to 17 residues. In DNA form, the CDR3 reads TGTGCCAGCAGCCAACTACAGGGCGGGGGGTTGAACGGGGAGCTGTTTTTT. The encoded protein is CASSQLQGGGLNGELFF.

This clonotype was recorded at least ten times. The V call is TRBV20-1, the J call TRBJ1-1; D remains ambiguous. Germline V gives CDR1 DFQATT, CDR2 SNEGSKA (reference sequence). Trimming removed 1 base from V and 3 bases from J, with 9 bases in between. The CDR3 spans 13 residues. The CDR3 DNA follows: TGCAGTGCTAGAGGCAACGGGCACACTGAAGCTTTCTTT. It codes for CSARGNGHTEAFF.

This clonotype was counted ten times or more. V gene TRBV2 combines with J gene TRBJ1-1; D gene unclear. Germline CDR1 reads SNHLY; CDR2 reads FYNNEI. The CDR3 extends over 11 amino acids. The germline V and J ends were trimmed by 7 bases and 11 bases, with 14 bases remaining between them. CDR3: CASTPGRNAFF. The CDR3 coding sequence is TGTGCCAGCACCCCTGGGAGGAATGCTTTCTTT.

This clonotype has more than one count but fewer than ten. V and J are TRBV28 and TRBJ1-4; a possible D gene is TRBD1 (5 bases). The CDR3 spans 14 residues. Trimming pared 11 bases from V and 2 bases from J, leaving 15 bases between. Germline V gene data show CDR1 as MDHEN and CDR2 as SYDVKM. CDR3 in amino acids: CAVQELSTNEKLFF. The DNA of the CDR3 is TGTGCCGTACAGGAGCTTTCTACTAATGAAAAACTGTTTTTT.

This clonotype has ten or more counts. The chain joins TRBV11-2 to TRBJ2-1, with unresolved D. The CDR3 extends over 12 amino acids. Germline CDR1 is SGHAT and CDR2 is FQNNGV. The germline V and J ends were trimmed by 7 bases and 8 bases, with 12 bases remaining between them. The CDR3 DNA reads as TGTGCCAGCACACCTCTCGTTGATGAGCAGTTCTTC. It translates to CASTPLVDEQFF.

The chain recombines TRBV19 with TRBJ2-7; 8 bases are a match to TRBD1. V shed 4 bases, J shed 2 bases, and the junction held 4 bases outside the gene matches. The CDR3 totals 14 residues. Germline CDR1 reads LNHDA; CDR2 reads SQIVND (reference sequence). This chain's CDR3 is CASSTGQETYEQYF. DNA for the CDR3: TGTGCCAGTAGTACGGGACAGGAGACCTACGAGCAGTACTTC.

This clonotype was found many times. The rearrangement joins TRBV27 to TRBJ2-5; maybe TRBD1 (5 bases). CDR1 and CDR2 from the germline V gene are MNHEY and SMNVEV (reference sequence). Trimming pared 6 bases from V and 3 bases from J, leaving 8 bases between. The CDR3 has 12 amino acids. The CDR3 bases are TGTGCCAGCAGGGGGCTGGAAGAGACCCAGTACTTC. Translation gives CASRGLEETQYF.

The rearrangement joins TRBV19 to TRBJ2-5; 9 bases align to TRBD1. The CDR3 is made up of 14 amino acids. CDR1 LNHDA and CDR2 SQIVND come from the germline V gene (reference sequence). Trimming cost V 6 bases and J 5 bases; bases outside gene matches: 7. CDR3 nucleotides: TGTGCCAGTAGCGTTACAGGGGGCAGGGAGACCCAGTACTTC. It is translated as CASSVTGGRETQYF.

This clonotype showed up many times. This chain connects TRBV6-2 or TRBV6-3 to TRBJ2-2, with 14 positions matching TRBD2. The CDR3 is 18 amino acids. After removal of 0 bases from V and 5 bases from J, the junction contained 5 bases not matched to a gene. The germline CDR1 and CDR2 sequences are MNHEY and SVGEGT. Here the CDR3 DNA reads TGTGCCAGCAGTTACTCTAGAAGGACTAGCGGGAGGACCGGGGAGCTGTTTTTT. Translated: CASSYSRRTSGRTGELFF.

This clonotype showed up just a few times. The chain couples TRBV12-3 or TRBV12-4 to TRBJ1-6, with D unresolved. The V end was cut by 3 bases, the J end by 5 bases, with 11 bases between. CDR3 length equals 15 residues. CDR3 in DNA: TGTGCCAGCAGTTTGCGGTTGAAGAATAATTCACCCCTCCACTTT. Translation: CASSLRLKNNSPLHF.

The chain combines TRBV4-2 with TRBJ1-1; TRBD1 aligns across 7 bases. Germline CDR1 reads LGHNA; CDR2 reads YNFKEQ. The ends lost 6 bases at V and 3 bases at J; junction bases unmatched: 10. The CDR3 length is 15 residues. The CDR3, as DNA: TGTGCCAGCAGTCGAGACAGGGCGGTGGACACTGAAGCTTTCTTT. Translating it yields CASSRDRAVDTEAFF.

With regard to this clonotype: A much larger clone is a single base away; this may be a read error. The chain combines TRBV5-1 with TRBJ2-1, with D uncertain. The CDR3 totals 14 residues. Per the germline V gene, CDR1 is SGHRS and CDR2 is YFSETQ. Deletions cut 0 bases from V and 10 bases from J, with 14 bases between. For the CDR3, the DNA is TGCGCCAGCAGCTTGGCCGGCAGGACCTACGAGCAGTTCTTC. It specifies CASSLAGRTYEQFF.

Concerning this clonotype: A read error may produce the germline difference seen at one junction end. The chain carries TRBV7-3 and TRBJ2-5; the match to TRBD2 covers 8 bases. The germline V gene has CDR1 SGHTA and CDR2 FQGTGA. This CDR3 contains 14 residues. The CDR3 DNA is TGTGCCAGCAGCTTCCGGGGGGGGGGGGAGACCCAGCACTTC. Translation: CASSFRGGGETQHF.

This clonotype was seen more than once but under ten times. The CDR3 DNA follows: TGCAGTGCTAGAGATTGGGTAGCGCCCTCCTACAATGAGCAGTTCTTC. Translating it yields CSARDWVAPSYNEQFF. V and J are TRBV20-1 and TRBJ2-1; TRBD2 might be the D (5 bases). Germline-derived CDR1 and CDR2 are DFQATT and SNEGSKA (reference sequence). The CDR3 sequence is 16 residues long. V lost 0 bases and J 0 bases, leaving 12 bases between the germline ends.

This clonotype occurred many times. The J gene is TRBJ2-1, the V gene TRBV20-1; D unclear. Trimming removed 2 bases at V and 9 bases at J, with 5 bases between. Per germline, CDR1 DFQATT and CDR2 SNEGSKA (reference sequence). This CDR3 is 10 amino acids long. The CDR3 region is CSARPGEQFF. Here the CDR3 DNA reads TGCAGTGCTAGACCCGGTGAGCAGTTCTTC.

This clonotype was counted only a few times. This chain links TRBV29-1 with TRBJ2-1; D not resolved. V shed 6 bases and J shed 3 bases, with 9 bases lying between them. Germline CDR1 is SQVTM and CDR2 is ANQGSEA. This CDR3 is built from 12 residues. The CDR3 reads CSVFGNYNEQFF. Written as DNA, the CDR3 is TGCAGCGTCTTCGGCAACTACAATGAGCAGTTCTTC.

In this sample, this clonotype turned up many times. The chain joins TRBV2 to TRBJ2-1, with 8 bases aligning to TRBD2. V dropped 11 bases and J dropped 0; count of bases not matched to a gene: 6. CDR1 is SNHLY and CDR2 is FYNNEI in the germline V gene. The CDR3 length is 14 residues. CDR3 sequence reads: CAVSGARSYNEQFF. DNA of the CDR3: TGTGCCGTTAGCGGGGCCCGCTCCTACAATGAGCAGTTCTTC.

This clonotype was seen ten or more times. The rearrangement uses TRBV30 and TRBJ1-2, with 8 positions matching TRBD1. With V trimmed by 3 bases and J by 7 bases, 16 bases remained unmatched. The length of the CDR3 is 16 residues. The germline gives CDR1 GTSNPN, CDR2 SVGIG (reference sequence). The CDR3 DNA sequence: TGTGCCTGGAGCACCCCCAGGGACAGGCTCGTACGTGGCTACACCTTC. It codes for CAWSTPRDRLVRGYTF.

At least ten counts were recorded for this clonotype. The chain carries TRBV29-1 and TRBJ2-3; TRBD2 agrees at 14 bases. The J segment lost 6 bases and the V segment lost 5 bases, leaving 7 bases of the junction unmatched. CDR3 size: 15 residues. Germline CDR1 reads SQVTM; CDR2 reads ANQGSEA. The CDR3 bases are TGCAGCGTTACCGGGACTAGCGGGAGTTCGGATACGCAGTATTTT. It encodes CSVTGTSGSSDTQYF.

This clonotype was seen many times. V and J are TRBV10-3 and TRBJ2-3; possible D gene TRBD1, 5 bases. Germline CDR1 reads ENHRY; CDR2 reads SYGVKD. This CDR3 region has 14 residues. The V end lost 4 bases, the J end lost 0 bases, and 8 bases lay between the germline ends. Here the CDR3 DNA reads TGTGCCATCAGTGCGACAGCGAGCACAGATACGCAGTATTTT. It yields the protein CAISATASTDTQYF.